The sequence of this TCR beta chain was determined in a study of CD8 T cells in ankylosing spondylitis. TCRdb reprocessed the 5' RACE reads with MiXCR, giving one entry per CDR3 protein. The repertoire consists of around 890,000 distinct CDR3 sequences, with approximately 12% occurring once and the leading ten covering roughly 0.51%. Points from the study as a whole: What appeared characteristic of ankylosing spondylitis blood was a TCR beta motif of eight highly homologous variants.

CDR1 and CDR2 from the germline V gene are SGHRS and YFSETQ. V was shortened by 2 bases and J by 4 bases, with 12 bases between the two germline ends. This CDR3 is 14 amino acids long. On this clonotype itself: The target antigen is unknown.

This receptor was obtained from a male donor with ankylosing spondylitis. The sample taken for sequencing was blood, either unsorted or a sorted T cell fraction (not recorded which). The chain links TRBV5-1 to TRBJ2-5; a weak D match, TRBD1 (5 bases). CDR3 residues: CASSFRGDRETQYF. DNA for the CDR3: TGCGCCAGCAGCTTCCGAGGAGACAGAGAGACCCAGTACTTC.